The clone carrying this T cell receptor (beta chain) was seen only once. Germline V gene data show CDR1 as LNHDA and CDR2 as SQIVND (reference sequence). The CDR3 sequence is 17 residues long. Trimming pared 2 bases from V and 2 bases from J, leaving 18 bases between. The protocol was immunoSEQ multiplex PCR, while the TCRdb copy is restricted to in-frame clones and leaves out a portion. The sample consists of approximately 120,000 clones, roughly 86% of them appearing once. These data come from a study of cytomegalovirus exposure and HLA in healthy donors. Source material: PBMCs. The receptor comes from a woman aged 18-29 years in good health and CMV-seronegative. V is TRBV19 and J is TRBJ2-5; D is perhaps TRBD2 (6 bases). CDR3 in DNA: TGTGCCAGTAGTATACGGGCCGGACTAAATACACAAGAGACCCAGTACTTC. It encodes CASSIRAGLNTQETQYF.